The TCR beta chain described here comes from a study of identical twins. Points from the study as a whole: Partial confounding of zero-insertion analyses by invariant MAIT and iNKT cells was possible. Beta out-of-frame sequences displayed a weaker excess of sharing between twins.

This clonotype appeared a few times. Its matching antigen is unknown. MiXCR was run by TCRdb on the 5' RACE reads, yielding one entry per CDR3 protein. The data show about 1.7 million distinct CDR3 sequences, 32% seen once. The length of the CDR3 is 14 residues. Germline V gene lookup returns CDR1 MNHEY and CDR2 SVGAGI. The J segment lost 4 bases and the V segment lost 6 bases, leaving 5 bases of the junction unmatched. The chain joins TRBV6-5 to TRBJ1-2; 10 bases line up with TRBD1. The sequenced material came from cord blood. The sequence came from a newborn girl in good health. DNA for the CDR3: TGTGCCAGCAGCCCGACAGGGGGCCTCTATGGCTACACCTTC. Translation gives CASSPTGGLYGYTF.